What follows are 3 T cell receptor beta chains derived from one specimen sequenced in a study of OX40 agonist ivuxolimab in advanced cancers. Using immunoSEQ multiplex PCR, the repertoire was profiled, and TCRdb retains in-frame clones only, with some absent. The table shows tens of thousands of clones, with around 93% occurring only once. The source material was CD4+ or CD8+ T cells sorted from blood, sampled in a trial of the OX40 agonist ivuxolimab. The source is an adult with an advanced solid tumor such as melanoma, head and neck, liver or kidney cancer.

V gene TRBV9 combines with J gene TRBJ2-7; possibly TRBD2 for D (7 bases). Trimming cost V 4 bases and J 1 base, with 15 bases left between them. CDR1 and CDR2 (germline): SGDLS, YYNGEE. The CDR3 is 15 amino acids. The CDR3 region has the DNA TGTGCCAGCAGCACGGACGGGGGGCGGTCCTACGAGCAGTACTTC. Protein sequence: CASSTDGGRSYEQYF.

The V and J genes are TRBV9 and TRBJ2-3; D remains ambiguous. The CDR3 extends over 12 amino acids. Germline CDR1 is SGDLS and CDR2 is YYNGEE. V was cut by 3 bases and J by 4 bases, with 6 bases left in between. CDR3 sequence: CASSADSDTQYF. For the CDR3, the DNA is TGTGCCAGCAGCGCCGACTCAGATACGCAGTATTTT.

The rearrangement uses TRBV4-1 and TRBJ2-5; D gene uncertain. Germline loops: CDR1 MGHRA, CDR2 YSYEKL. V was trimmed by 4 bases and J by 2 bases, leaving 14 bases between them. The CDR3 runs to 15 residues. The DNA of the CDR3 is TGCGCCAGCAGCCCCCTAGGCGCTGATCAAGAGACCCAGTACTTC. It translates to CASSPLGADQETQYF.